The 3 T cell receptor beta chains in this list originate from one sample, sequenced in a study of blood T cell repertoires in COVID-19. Here immunoSEQ multiplex PCR was the method, and the copy in TCRdb shows in-frame clones only, minus some. The data show under 70,000 clones, around 89% seen once. Sequencing was carried out using peripheral blood. The source is a man in his sixties with active COVID-19.

About this clone itself: An end of the junction differs from the germline gene, which may be a read error. The rearrangement links TRBV18 to TRBJ2-2; a possible D gene is TRBD2 (5 bases). The CDR3 is made up of 15 amino acids. Germline V gene lookup returns CDR1 KGHSH and CDR2 LQKENI. The CDR3 nucleotides are TGTGCCAGCTCACCTTTGCACCTGAACACCGGGGAGCTGCTTTTT. As protein: CASSPLHLNTGELLF.

The chain links TRBV6-5 to TRBJ1-5; D is unclear. The CDR3 is made up of 12 amino acids. The V end was cut by 5 bases, the J end by 4 bases, with 6 bases between. The germline CDR1 and CDR2 sequences are MNHEY and SVGAGI. CDR3: CASSPNNQPQHF. CDR3 DNA: TGTGCCAGCAGTCCAAATAATCAGCCCCAGCATTTT.

V and J are TRBV5-4 and TRBJ2-3; TRBD1 matches at 7 bases. Germline CDR1 reads SGHNT; CDR2 reads YYREEE (reference sequence). The CDR3 loop spans 13 amino acids. V dropped 4 bases and J dropped 5; count of bases not matched to a gene: 4. The CDR3: CASSKQGRDTQYF. CDR3 coding DNA: TGTGCCAGCAGCAAACAGGGGAGAGATACGCAGTATTTT.